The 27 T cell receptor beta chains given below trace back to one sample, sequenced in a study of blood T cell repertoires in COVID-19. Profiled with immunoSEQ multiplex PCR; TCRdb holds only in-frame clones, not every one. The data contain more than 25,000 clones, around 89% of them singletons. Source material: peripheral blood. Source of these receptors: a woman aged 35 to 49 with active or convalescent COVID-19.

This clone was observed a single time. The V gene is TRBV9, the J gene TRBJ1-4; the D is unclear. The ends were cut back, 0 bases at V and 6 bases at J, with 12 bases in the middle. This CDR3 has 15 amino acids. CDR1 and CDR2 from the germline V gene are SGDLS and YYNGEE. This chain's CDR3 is CASSVDEGDYEKLFF. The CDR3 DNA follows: TGTGCCAGCAGCGTAGACGAAGGAGATTATGAAAAACTGTTTTTT.

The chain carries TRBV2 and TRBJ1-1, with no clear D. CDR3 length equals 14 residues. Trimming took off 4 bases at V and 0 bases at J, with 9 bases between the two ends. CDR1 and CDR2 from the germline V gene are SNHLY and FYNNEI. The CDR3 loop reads CASSVVALNTEAFF. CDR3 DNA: TGTGCCAGCAGTGTTGTGGCACTGAACACTGAAGCTTTCTTT.

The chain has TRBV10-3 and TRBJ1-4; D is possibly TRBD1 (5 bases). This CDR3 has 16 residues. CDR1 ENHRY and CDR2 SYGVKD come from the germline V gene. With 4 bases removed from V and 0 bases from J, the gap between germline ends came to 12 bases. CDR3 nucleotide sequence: TGTGCCATCAGTGTGGGAGGGGAAACAACTAATGAAAAACTGTTTTTT. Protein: CAISVGGETTNEKLFF.

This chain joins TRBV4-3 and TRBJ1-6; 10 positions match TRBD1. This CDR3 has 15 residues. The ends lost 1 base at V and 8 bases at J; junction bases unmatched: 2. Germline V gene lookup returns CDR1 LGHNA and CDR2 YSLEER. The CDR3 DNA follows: TGCGCCAGCAGCCAAGTTGGACAGGGGGATTCACCCCTCCACTTT. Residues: CASSQVGQGDSPLHF.

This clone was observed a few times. The CDR3 nucleotides read TGTGCCTGGAGTCCTAGGACAGGGACTAATGAAAAACTGTTTTTT. It translates to CAWSPRTGTNEKLFF. V and J are TRBV30 and TRBJ1-4, with 8 bases that match TRBD1. Germline V gene lookup returns CDR1 GTSNPN and CDR2 SVGIG (reference sequence). The CDR3 is made up of 15 amino acids. V gave up 2 bases and J gave up 2 bases; unmatched junction bases: 4. Full variable domain (remainder filled in from reference TRBV30 and TRBJ1-4): SQTIHQWPATLVQPVGSPLSLECTVEGTSNPNLYWYRQAAGRGLQLLFYSVGIGQISSEVPQNLSASRPQDRQFILSSKKLLLSDSGFYLCAWSPRTGTNEKLFFGSGTQLSVL.

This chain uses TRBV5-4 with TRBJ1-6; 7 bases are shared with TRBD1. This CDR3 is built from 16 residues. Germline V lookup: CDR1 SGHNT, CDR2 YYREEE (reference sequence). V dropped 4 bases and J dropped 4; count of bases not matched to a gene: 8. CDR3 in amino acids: CASSGGQPTYNSPLHF. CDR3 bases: TGTGCCAGCAGCGGGGGACAGCCTACATATAATTCACCCCTCCACTTT.

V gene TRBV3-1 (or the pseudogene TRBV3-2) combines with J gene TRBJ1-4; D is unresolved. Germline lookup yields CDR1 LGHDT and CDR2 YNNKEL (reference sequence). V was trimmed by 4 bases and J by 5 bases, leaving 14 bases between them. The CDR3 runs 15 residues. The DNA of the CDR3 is TGTGCCAGCAGCCGGACTGGGCAGCCGAATGAAAAACTGTTTTTT. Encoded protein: CASSRTGQPNEKLFF.

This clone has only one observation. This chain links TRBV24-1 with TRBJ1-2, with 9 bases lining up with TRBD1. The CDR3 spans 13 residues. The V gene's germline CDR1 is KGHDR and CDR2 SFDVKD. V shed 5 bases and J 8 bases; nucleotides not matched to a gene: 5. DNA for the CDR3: TGTGCCACCAGTGGCCCCGGGACAGGGGGCTACACCTTC. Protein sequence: CATSGPGTGGYTF.

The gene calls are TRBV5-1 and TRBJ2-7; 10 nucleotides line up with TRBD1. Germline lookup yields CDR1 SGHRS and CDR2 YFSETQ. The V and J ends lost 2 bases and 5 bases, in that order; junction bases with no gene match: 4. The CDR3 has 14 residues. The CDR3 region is CASSFRQGADEQYF. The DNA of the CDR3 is TGCGCCAGCAGCTTCCGACAGGGGGCGGACGAGCAGTACTTC.

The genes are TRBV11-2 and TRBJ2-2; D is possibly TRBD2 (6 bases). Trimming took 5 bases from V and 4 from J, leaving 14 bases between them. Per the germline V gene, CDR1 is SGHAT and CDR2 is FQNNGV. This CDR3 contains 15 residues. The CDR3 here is CASSLTGGGTGELFF. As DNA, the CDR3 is TGTGCCAGCAGCCTCACCGGGGGAGGCACCGGGGAGCTGTTTTTT.

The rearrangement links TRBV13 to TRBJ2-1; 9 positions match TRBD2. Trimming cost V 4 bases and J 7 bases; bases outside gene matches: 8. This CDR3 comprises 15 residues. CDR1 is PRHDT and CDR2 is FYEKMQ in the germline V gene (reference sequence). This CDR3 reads CASSSTGTSTNEQFF. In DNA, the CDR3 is TGTGCCAGCAGCTCAACCGGGACTAGCACTAATGAGCAGTTCTTC.

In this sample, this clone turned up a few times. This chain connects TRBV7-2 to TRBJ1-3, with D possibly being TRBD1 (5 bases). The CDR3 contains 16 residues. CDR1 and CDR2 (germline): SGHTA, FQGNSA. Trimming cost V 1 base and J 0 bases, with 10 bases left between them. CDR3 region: CASSLVGGNSGNTIYF. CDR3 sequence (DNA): TGTGCCAGCAGCTTAGTCGGGGGGAACTCTGGAAACACCATATATTTT.

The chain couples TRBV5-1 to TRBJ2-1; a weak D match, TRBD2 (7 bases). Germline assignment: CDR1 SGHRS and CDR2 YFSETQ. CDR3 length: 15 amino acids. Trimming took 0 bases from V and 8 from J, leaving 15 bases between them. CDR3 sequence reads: CASSLDVGGPDEQFF. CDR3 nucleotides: TGCGCCAGCAGCTTGGATGTGGGGGGGCCCGATGAGCAGTTCTTC. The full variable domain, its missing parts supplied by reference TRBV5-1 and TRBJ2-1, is KAGVTQTPRYLIKTRGQQVTLSCSPISGHRSVSWYQQTPGQGLQFLFEYFSETQRNKGNFPGRFSGRQFSNSRSEMNVSTLELGDSALYLCASSLDVGGPDEQFFGPGTRLTVL.

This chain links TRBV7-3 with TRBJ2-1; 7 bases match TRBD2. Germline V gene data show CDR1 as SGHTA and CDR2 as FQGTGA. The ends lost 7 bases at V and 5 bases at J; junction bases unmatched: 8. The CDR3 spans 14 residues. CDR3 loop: CASKRLAANNEQFF. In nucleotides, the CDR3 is TGTGCCAGCAAAAGGCTAGCGGCCAACAATGAGCAGTTCTTC.

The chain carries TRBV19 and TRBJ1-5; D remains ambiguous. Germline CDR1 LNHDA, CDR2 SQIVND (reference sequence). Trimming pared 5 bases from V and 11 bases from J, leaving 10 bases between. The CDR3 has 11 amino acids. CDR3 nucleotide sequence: TGTGCCAGTAGTGGTGTGAGTTCCCAGCATTTT. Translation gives CASSGVSSQHF.

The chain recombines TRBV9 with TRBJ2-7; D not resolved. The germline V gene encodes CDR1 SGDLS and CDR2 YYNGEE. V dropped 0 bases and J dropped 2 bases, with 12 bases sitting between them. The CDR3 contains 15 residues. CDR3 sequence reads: CASSVGGAPTYEQYF. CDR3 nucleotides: TGTGCCAGCAGCGTAGGTGGAGCTCCCACCTACGAGCAGTACTTC.

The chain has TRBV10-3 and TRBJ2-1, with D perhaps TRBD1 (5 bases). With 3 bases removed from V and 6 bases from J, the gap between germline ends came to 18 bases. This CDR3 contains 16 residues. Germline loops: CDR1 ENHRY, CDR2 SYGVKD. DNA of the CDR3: TGTGCCATCAGTGACACGCAGGGCAGGTCGGTCAATGAGCAGTTCTTC. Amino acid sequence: CAISDTQGRSVNEQFF.

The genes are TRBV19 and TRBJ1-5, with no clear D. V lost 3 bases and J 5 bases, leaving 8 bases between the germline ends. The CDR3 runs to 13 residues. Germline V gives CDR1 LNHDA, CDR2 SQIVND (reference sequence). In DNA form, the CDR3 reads TGTGCCAGTAGTATCGGCGGGGATCAGCCCCAGCATTTT. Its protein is CASSIGGDQPQHF.

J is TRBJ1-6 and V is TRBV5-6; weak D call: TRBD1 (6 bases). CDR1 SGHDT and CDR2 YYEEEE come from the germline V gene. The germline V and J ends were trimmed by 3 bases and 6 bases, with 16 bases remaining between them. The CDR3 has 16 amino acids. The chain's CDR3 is CASSSYRTAINSPLHF. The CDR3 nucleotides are TGTGCCAGCAGCTCATACAGGACAGCCATTAATTCACCCCTCCACTTT.

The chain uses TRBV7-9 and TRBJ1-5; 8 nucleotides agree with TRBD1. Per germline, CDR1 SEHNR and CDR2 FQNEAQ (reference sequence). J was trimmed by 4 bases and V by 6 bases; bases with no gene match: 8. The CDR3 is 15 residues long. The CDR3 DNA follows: TGTGCCAGCAGTTCGCATGACAGGGGAAATCAGCCCCAGCATTTT. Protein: CASSSHDRGNQPQHF.

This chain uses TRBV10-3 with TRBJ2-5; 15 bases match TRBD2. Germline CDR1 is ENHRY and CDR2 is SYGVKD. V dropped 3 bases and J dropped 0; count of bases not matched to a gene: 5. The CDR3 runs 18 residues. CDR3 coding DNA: TGTGCCATCAGTGAAGCCCGGACTAGCGGGAGGGACCAAGAGACCCAGTACTTC. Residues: CAISEARTSGRDQETQYF.

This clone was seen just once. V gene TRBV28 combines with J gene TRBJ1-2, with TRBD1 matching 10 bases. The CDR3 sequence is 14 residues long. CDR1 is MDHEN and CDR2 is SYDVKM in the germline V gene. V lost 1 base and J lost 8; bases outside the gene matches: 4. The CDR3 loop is CASSLSGQGLGYTF. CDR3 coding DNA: TGTGCCAGCAGTTTATCGGGACAGGGGCTGGGCTACACCTTC.

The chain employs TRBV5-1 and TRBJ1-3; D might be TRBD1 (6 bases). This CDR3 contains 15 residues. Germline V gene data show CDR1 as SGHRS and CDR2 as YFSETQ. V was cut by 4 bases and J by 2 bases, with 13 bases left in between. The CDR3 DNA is TGCGCCAGCAGCCCGGCAGGGGTCCCTGGAAACACCATATATTTT. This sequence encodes CASSPAGVPGNTIYF.

The CDR3 nucleotides read TGTGCCAGCAGCTACGGGAACACTGAAGCTTTCTTT. Its translation: CASSYGNTEAFF. The rearrangement links TRBV11-3 to TRBJ1-1; no clear D. Germline-derived CDR1 and CDR2 are SGHNT and YENEEA. CDR3 size: 12 residues. The V gene lost 4 bases and the J gene lost 1 base, with 4 bases spanning the gap.

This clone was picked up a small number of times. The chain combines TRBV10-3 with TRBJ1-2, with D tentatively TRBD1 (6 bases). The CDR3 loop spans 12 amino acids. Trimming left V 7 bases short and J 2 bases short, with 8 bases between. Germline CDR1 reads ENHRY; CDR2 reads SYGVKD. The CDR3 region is CAITTGNYGYTF. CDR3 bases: TGTGCCATCACCACAGGGAACTATGGCTACACCTTC.

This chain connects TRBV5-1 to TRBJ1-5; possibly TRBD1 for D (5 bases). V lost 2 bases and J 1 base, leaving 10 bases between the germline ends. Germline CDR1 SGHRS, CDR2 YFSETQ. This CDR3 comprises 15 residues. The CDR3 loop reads CASSFGGESNQPQHF. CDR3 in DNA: TGCGCCAGCAGCTTTGGGGGGGAGAGCAATCAGCCCCAGCATTTT.

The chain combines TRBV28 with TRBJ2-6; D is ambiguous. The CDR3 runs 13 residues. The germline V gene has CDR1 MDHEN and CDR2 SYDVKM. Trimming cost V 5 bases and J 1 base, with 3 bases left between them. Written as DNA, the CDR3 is TGTGCCAGCAGTCAATCTGGGGCCAACGTCCTGACTTTC. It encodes CASSQSGANVLTF.